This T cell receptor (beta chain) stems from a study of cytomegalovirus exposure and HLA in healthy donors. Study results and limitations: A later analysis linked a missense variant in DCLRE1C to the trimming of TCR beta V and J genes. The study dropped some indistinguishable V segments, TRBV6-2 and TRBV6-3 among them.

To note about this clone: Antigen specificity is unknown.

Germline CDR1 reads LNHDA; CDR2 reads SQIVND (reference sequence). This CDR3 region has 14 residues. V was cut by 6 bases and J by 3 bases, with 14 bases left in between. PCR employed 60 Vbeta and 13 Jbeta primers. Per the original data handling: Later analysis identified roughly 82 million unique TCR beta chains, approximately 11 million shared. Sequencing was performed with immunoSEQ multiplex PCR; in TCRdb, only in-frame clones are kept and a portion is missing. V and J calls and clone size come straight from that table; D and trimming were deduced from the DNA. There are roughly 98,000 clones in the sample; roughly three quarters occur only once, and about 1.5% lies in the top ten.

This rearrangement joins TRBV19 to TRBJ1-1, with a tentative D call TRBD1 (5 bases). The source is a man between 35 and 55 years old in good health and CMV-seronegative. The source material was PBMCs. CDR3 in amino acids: CASRTQGGYTEAFF. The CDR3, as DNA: TGTGCCAGTAGGACGCAGGGTGGTTACACTGAAGCTTTCTTT.